A single sample is the source of the 26 T cell receptor beta chains below, sequenced in a study of blood T cell repertoires in COVID-19. Using immunoSEQ multiplex PCR, the repertoire was profiled, and TCRdb retains in-frame clones only, with some absent. The data hold 65,000 to 90,000 clones, with roughly 89% observed a single time. The sample consisted of peripheral blood. Receptors originate from an elderly man with acute or convalescent COVID-19.

The chain recombines TRBV10-2 with TRBJ2-3, with 13 bases identical to TRBD2. The CDR3 has 14 amino acids. J gave up 12 bases and V 8 bases, and 11 bases lay outside the gene matches. Per the germline V gene, CDR1 is WSHSY and CDR2 is SAAADI. CDR3 protein: CASLPGLAGLSQYF. CDR3 nucleotide sequence: TGCGCCAGCTTACCGGGACTAGCGGGGCTGTCACAGTATTTT.

The chain links TRBV30 to TRBJ1-5; D remains ambiguous. CDR3 length equals 13 residues. V lost 7 bases to trimming and J lost 4 bases, with 14 bases between them. Germline CDR1 reads GTSNPN; CDR2 reads SVGIG (reference sequence). CDR3: CASADGENQPQHF. The CDR3 DNA reads as TGTGCCTCAGCGGACGGTGAAAATCAGCCCCAGCATTTT.

The chain uses TRBV9 and TRBJ1-4; TRBD1 matches at 8 bases. In germline, CDR1 is SGDLS, CDR2 YYNGEE. The CDR3 sequence is 15 residues long. With V trimmed by 3 bases and J by 7 bases, 8 bases remained unmatched. The CDR3, as DNA: TGTGCCAGCAGCGGAACAGGGGGTTTCGGTGAAAAACTGTTTTTT. This encodes CASSGTGGFGEKLFF.

The chain is built from TRBV3-1 (or the pseudogene TRBV3-2) and TRBJ1-2; tentative D call: TRBD1 (5 bases). CDR1 is LGHDT and CDR2 is YNNKEL in the germline V gene (reference sequence). The V end was cut by 3 bases, the J end by 5 bases, with 7 bases between. This CDR3 is built from 12 residues. The CDR3 is CASSQGGYGYTF. The CDR3, as DNA: TGTGCCAGCAGCCAGGGGGGATATGGCTACACCTTC.

The rearrangement links TRBV2 to TRBJ1-1; D is perhaps TRBD1 (5 bases). This CDR3 spans 14 amino acids. Trimming cost V 5 bases and J 5 bases, with 15 bases left between them. CDR1 is SNHLY, CDR2 FYNNEI, per germline. The CDR3: CASSRGRGGTEAFF. DNA for the CDR3: TGTGCCAGCAGTCGGGGCCGGGGGGGGACTGAAGCTTTCTTT.

The genes are TRBV6-5 and TRBJ2-3; D gene ambiguous. CDR3 size: 13 residues. The germline V gene has CDR1 MNHEY and CDR2 SVGAGI. V was clipped by 6 bases and J by 3 bases, with 10 bases between them. CDR3 sequence: CASRLFSTDTQYF. The CDR3 DNA reads TGTGCCAGCAGGCTTTTTAGTACAGATACGCAGTATTTT.

The sample holds a few counts of this clone. CDR3 loop: CASSGTTTDTQYF. The CDR3 nucleotides read TGTGCCAGCAGCGGGACTACCACAGATACGCAGTATTTT. The chain is built from TRBV4-2 and TRBJ2-3, with TRBD2 matching 7 bases. The trim removed 5 bases at V and 2 bases at J, leaving 1 base unmatched. Germline CDR1 reads LGHNA; CDR2 reads YNFKEQ. The CDR3 is 13 residues long.

This clone occurred once. V and J are TRBV5-1 and TRBJ2-5, with D maybe TRBD1 (6 bases). The germline V gene has CDR1 SGHRS and CDR2 YFSETQ. V lost 4 bases to trimming and J lost 5 bases, with 18 bases between them. CDR3 length: 15 residues. This CDR3 reads CASSRRQGRQETQYF. DNA for the CDR3: TGCGCCAGCAGCCGGCGGCAGGGGCGCCAGGAGACCCAGTACTTC.

The V call is TRBV19, the J call TRBJ1-1; no reliable D call. Germline CDR1 is LNHDA and CDR2 is SQIVND (reference sequence). V lost 3 bases and J 2 bases, leaving 10 bases between the germline ends. This CDR3 region has 14 residues. CDR3 sequence reads: CASSIKEGNTEAFF. CDR3 bases: TGTGCCAGTAGTATTAAAGAGGGCAACACTGAAGCTTTCTTT.

CDR3 sequence (DNA): TGTGCCACCAGTGATTTGCCGGGTGCTGAGCAGTTCTTC. Its protein product is CATSDLPGAEQFF. The chain couples TRBV24-1 to TRBJ2-1; no firm D call. The CDR3 has 13 amino acids. Trimming left V 0 bases short and J 9 bases short, with 8 bases between. Germline V lookup: CDR1 KGHDR, CDR2 SFDVKD.

The rearrangement uses TRBV6-5 and TRBJ1-1; D ambiguous. Germline V gene sequence: CDR1 MNHEY, CDR2 SVGAGI. The V gene lost 3 bases and the J gene lost 4 bases, with 9 bases spanning the gap. The CDR3 is 13 residues long. The DNA for the CDR3 is TGTGCCAGCAGTTATAAACAGAGCACTGAAGCTTTCTTT. This encodes CASSYKQSTEAFF.

V usage is TRBV5-6 and J usage is TRBJ2-3; 13 bases fit TRBD2. The CDR3 contains 17 residues. V was clipped by 3 bases and J by 2 bases; unmatched bases: 6. CDR1 and CDR2 from the germline V gene are SGHDT and YYEEEE. CDR3 in amino acids: CASSWEGLAGDTDTQYF. CDR3 coding DNA: TGTGCCAGCAGCTGGGAAGGACTAGCGGGAGACACAGATACGCAGTATTTT. The whole variable domain, remainder taken from reference TRBV5-6 and TRBJ2-3, is DAGVTQSPTHLIKTRGQQVTLRCSPKSGHDTVSWYQQALGQGPQFIFQYYEEEERQRGNFPDRFSGHQFPNYSSELNVNALLLGDSALYLCASSWEGLAGDTDTQYFGPGTRLTVL.

This rearrangement joins TRBV30 to TRBJ1-2; the D gene is possibly TRBD1 (6 bases). Per the germline V gene, CDR1 is GTSNPN and CDR2 is SVGIG (reference sequence). V lost 3 bases to trimming and J lost 8 bases, with 10 bases between them. The CDR3 is 11 residues long. The CDR3 sequence: CAWRQGSGYTF. The CDR3 DNA follows: TGTGCCTGGAGACAGGGTTCCGGCTACACCTTC.

V usage is TRBV27 and J usage is TRBJ1-1, with 8 bases identical to TRBD1. The CDR3 spans 15 residues. The germline V gene encodes CDR1 MNHEY and CDR2 SMNVEV (reference sequence). Losses at the gene ends were 5 bases for V and 0 bases for J; bases not matched to a gene: 5. The CDR3 sequence is CASSPTTGVNTEAFF. DNA for the CDR3: TGTGCCAGCAGTCCAACGACAGGGGTGAACACTGAAGCTTTCTTT.

The rearrangement joins TRBV20-1 to TRBJ1-1, with TRBD1 as a possible D gene (6 bases). Looked up from germline, CDR1 is DFQATT and CDR2 is SNEGSKA (reference sequence). The CDR3 loop spans 11 amino acids. The CDR3 coding sequence is TGCACCCCAGGGGCAAACACTGAAGCTTTCTTT. The encoded protein is CTPGANTEAFF.

The CDR3 region has the DNA TGTGCCATCAGTGAGTCGACACCCCCTGAGCAGTTCTTC. Its protein product is CAISESTPPEQFF. The V gene is TRBV10-3, the J gene TRBJ2-1, with D unresolved. V was clipped by 0 bases and J by 9 bases, with 9 bases between them. The CDR3 consists of 13 residues. Germline lookup yields CDR1 ENHRY and CDR2 SYGVKD.

This chain joins TRBV14 and TRBJ2-7, with 8 nucleotides matching TRBD1. Germline CDR1 reads SGHDN; CDR2 reads FVKESK. The CDR3 length is 13 residues. The J segment lost 4 bases and the V segment lost 4 bases, leaving 3 bases of the junction unmatched. Here the CDR3 reads CASSPGTGYEQYF. CDR3 nucleotide sequence: TGTGCCAGCAGCCCCGGGACAGGTTACGAGCAGTACTTC.

As for this clone: At the DNA level, this CDR3 is encoded by other sequences in the same sample as well. V usage is TRBV18 and J usage is TRBJ1-5; no clear D gene. In germline, CDR1 is KGHSH, CDR2 LQKENI. The CDR3 runs to 14 residues. Trimming stripped 6 bases from V and 1 base from J, with 10 bases between. CDR3 region: CASSPGSSNQPQHF. The CDR3 nucleotides read TGTGCCAGCTCCCCCGGGAGCAGCAATCAGCCCCAGCATTTT.

This chain links TRBV30 with TRBJ1-5; no clear D. CDR3 size: 13 residues. Trimming took off 2 bases at V and 3 bases at J, with 8 bases between the two ends. CDR1 and CDR2 from the germline V gene are GTSNPN and SVGIG (reference sequence). The CDR3 nucleotides read TGTGCCTGGAGTTATGAGGACAATCAGCCCCAGCATTTT. This sequence encodes CAWSYEDNQPQHF.

The rearrangement links TRBV28 to TRBJ1-2, with TRBD1 identical over 7 bases. This CDR3 comprises 15 residues. The germline V gene encodes CDR1 MDHEN and CDR2 SYDVKM. V shed 1 base, J shed 3 bases, and the junction held 5 bases outside the gene matches. This chain's CDR3 is CASSLFRQGHYGYTF. The CDR3 coding sequence is TGTGCCAGCAGTTTATTCCGACAGGGTCACTATGGCTACACCTTC.

V gene TRBV6-7 combines with J gene TRBJ2-1, with no clear D. TRBV6-7 is an ORF, and what it does is uncertain. The CDR3 has 14 amino acids. With 4 bases removed from V and 5 bases from J, the gap between germline ends came to 12 bases. The CDR3 DNA reads TGTGCCAGCAGTTCCACAAATCAACACAATGAGCAGTTCTTC. Translating gives CASSSTNQHNEQFF.

The chain uses TRBV24-1 and TRBJ1-5; unclear D gene. This CDR3 comprises 14 residues. Germline V gene lookup returns CDR1 KGHDR and CDR2 SFDVKD. Trimming took 2 bases from V and 0 from J, leaving 4 bases between them. Written as DNA, the CDR3 is TGTGCCACCAGTGATTCTCGTAGCAATCAGCCCCAGCATTTT. Encoded protein: CATSDSRSNQPQHF.

The rearrangement links TRBV11-2 to TRBJ1-1; D not resolved. V was shortened by 6 bases and J by 2 bases, with 10 bases between the two germline ends. The CDR3 runs 13 residues. CDR1 is SGHAT and CDR2 is FQNNGV in the germline V gene. The CDR3 spells CASRFGSNTEAFF. The DNA for the CDR3 is TGTGCCAGCAGATTTGGTAGTAACACTGAAGCTTTCTTT.

This clone was recorded a few times. CDR3 DNA: TGCGCCAGCAGTTTGACAGCGGACTACGAGCAGTACTTC. It translates to CASSLTADYEQYF. The chain couples TRBV5-1 to TRBJ2-7; either TRBD1 or TRBD2 may fit D (5 bases each). V lost 5 bases to trimming and J lost 3 bases, with 12 bases between them. The CDR3 is made up of 13 amino acids. CDR1 SGHRS and CDR2 YFSETQ come from the germline V gene.

This sequence joins TRBV12-3 or TRBV12-4 and TRBJ1-3, with D unclear. Trimming cost V 2 bases and J 4 bases, with 3 bases left between them. CDR3 length equals 12 residues. The CDR3, as DNA: TGTGCCAGCAGTTTACAGGGAAACACCATATATTTT. It yields the protein CASSLQGNTIYF.

The chain is built from TRBV9 and TRBJ1-2; 9 bases line up with TRBD1. There are 15 residues in the CDR3. CDR1 and CDR2 (germline): SGDLS, YYNGEE. The V segment lost 3 bases and the J segment 4 bases; nucleotides outside the gene matches: 7. CDR3 in amino acids: CASSDKQGAPYGYTF. CDR3 coding DNA: TGTGCCAGCAGCGATAAACAGGGGGCCCCCTATGGCTACACCTTC.